This TCR beta chain came from a study of blood T cell repertoires in COVID-19. Authors' analysis steps: Amplification of reference gene primers provided the estimated nucleated cell counts. Produced via immunoSEQ multiplex PCR; TCRdb's table is partial and in-frame only. The DNA gave D and trimming, while V, J and clone size come from that table. The sample shows 62,000 or so clones, 80% to 90% of them seen only once. CDR1 and CDR2 from the germline V gene are MNHNY and SVGAGI (reference sequence). The ends lost 9 bases at V and 3 bases at J; junction bases unmatched: 2. The CDR3 is made up of 12 amino acids.

The clonotype comes from a man in his fifties with acute or convalescent COVID-19. This sequence joins TRBV6-6 and TRBJ1-5; TRBD1 agrees at 7 bases. Sequenced sample: peripheral blood. This CDR3 is CASGTVNQPQHF. The CDR3 nucleotides read TGTGCCAGTGGGACAGTCAATCAGCCCCAGCATTTT.